This paragraph covers one T cell receptor (beta chain) sequence. The sample originates from a study of blood T cell repertoires in COVID-19. Study information: From the United States, Italy and Spain came samples of acute and convalescent COVID-19. T cells, B-cell-depleted T cells, or PBMCs provided the cDNA or gDNA that served as material.

Per the authors' pipeline: By means of reference gene primer amplification, nucleated cell counts were estimated. TCRdb keeps only in-frame clones here, not all; method: immunoSEQ multiplex PCR. The DNA was the basis for D and trimming; V, J and clone size are from that table. The table lists approximately 110,000 clones, approximately 69% of them singletons. The germline V and J ends were trimmed by 0 bases and 0 bases, with 9 bases remaining between them. The CDR3 runs 16 residues. Germline CDR1 MRHNA, CDR2 SNTAGT. Sequencing input: peripheral blood. This clonotype was sampled from a man older than 75 with acute or convalescent COVID-19. This sequence joins TRBV6-4 and TRBJ2-1; a weak D match, TRBD1 (6 bases). The CDR3 sequence is CASSDSGRGSYNEQFF. In nucleotides, the CDR3 is TGTGCCAGCAGTGACTCCGGCAGGGGCTCCTACAATGAGCAGTTCTTC.